This T cell receptor beta chain was identified during a study of T-cell memory formation after mild COVID-19. Turning to this clonotype: Its cognate antigen is unknown.

Study-wide points: The finding that pre-infection memory included some responding clones suggested that cross-reactive memory joined.

Libraries for TCRalpha and TCRbeta carried sample barcodes and unique molecular identifiers via 5'RACE. One entry per CDR3 protein, called by TCRdb with MiXCR from the 5' RACE reads. The sample shows 170,000 or so distinct CDR3 sequences, about a fifth of them seen only once. Sequencing was performed on PBMCs or a T cell subset sorted from them (not recorded which). This TCR derives from an adult woman who had mild COVID-19 (a few samples of this study predate the infection). Cell type and time point are not known.

The CDR3 loop is CATEQRGHWHEAFF. For the CDR3, the DNA is TGTGCCACCGAACAACGGGGACACTGGCATGAAGCTTTCTTT. The V gene is TRBV12-3 or TRBV12-4, the J gene TRBJ1-1; a possible D gene is TRBD1 (6 bases). The CDR3 contains 14 residues. V lost 10 bases to trimming and J lost 7 bases, with 22 bases between them.